The 11 T cell receptor beta chains below come from one sample, sequenced in a study of cytomegalovirus exposure and HLA in healthy donors. The PCR employed 60 Vbeta primers together with 13 Jbeta primers. Produced via immunoSEQ multiplex PCR; TCRdb's table is partial and in-frame only. The table records 140,000 or so clones, 80% to 90% of them present only once. The sequenced material came from PBMCs. The receptor source for this set is a woman between 40 and 50 years old in good health and CMV-seropositive.

The chain links TRBV9 to TRBJ1-2; TRBD1 aligns across 7 bases. CDR3 length equals 14 residues. The germline CDR1 and CDR2 sequences are SGDLS and YYNGEE. Trimming took 7 bases from V and 4 from J; bases not matched to a gene: 10. The CDR3 region is CASSQGGQFYGYTF. The CDR3 DNA reads TGTGCCAGCTCTCAAGGGGGACAGTTCTATGGCTACACCTTC. The full variable domain, rest sourced from reference TRBV9 and TRBJ1-2, is DSGVTQTPKHLITATGQRVTLRCSPRSGDLSVYWYQQSLDQGLQFLIQYYNGEERAKGNILERFSAQQFPDLHSELNLSSLELGDSALYFCASSQGGQFYGYTFGSGTRLTVV.

The rearrangement links TRBV11-3 to TRBJ2-2; TRBD1 is a possible D gene (6 bases). Trimming pared 5 bases from V and 3 bases from J, leaving 16 bases between. Germline loops: CDR1 SGHNT, CDR2 YENEEA. There are 16 residues in the CDR3. In DNA, the CDR3 is TGTGCCAGCAGCCTGGGGGCAGGGATTGACACCGGGGAGCTGTTTTTT. Translation: CASSLGAGIDTGELFF.

A remark on this clone: One end of the junction is discordant with germline, which a read error may explain. At the DNA level, this CDR3 is encoded by other sequences in the same sample as well. The genes are TRBV2 and TRBJ1-4; D is unresolved. The V gene's germline CDR1 is SNHLY and CDR2 FYNNEI. The CDR3 has 15 residues. CDR3 nucleotides: TGTGCCAGCAGTGAAGCGCGAGGGCCTAATGAAAAGCTGTTTTTT. Protein product: CASSEARGPNEKLFF.

The chain employs TRBV7-3 and TRBJ2-1; 7 positions match TRBD2. Trimming at V came to 5 bases and at J to 5 bases, leaving 9 bases not matched to a gene. Germline V gene data show CDR1 as SGHTA and CDR2 as FQGTGA. The CDR3 is made up of 15 amino acids. CDR3 coding DNA: TGTGCCAGCAGCCCCGGGGCTAGCGGAAACAATGAGCAGTTCTTC. This gives the protein CASSPGASGNNEQFF.

The gene calls are TRBV5-1 and TRBJ1-1; the match to TRBD1 covers 7 bases. The J segment lost 0 bases and the V segment lost 2 bases, leaving 22 bases of the junction unmatched. The V gene's germline CDR1 is SGHRS and CDR2 YFSETQ. The CDR3 totals 21 residues. The CDR3 protein is CASSFAARGAGMGRMNTEAFF. In nucleotides, the CDR3 is TGCGCCAGCAGCTTTGCGGCCAGGGGGGCCGGGATGGGCAGGATGAACACTGAAGCTTTCTTT.

The V and J genes are TRBV28 and TRBJ1-3; the match to TRBD1 covers 7 bases. Looked up from germline, CDR1 is MDHEN and CDR2 is SYDVKM. V dropped 5 bases and J dropped 0; count of bases not matched to a gene: 1. CDR3 length: 14 amino acids. In DNA, the CDR3 is TGTGCCAGCAGTACAGGGGACTCTGGAAACACCATATATTTT. This sequence encodes CASSTGDSGNTIYF.

The chain recombines TRBV21-1 with TRBJ2-1; no DNA check was done on the table's D call, TRBD2. TRBV21-1 is noted as a pseudogene. The CDR3 contains 16 residues. In DNA, the CDR3 is TGTGCCAGCAGCAAAGTACCCGGGAGCCCCAACAATGAGCAGTTCTTC. This encodes CASSKVPGSPNNEQFF.

This chain links TRBV5-1 with TRBJ2-1, with 10 bases lining up with TRBD2. The CDR3 is 15 residues long. CDR1 and CDR2 from the germline V gene are SGHRS and YFSETQ. V was pared by 1 base and J by 5 bases, with 3 bases of the junction left unmatched. CDR3 in DNA: TGCGCCAGCAGCTTGTACCTAGCGGGAGACAATGAGCAGTTCTTC. Translating it yields CASSLYLAGDNEQFF.

The chain has TRBV20-1 and TRBJ2-1; D not resolved. Trimming took 3 bases from V and 8 from J, leaving 8 bases between them. Germline assignment: CDR1 DFQATT and CDR2 SNEGSKA (reference sequence). This CDR3 has 11 residues. The CDR3 region is CSASSLDEQFF. DNA of the CDR3: TGCAGTGCTAGTAGTTTGGATGAGCAGTTCTTC.

The J gene is TRBJ1-2, the V gene TRBV30; 7 bases match TRBD1. The length of the CDR3 is 15 residues. CDR1 is GTSNPN and CDR2 is SVGIG in the germline V gene (reference sequence). V dropped 3 bases and J dropped 4; count of bases not matched to a gene: 11. CDR3 loop: CAWSDQEGAAYGYTF. The DNA of the CDR3 is TGTGCCTGGAGCGATCAAGAGGGGGCGGCCTATGGCTACACCTTC.

The chain employs TRBV5-1 and TRBJ2-3; TRBD2 agrees at 14 bases. CDR1 is SGHRS, CDR2 YFSETQ, per germline. The V segment lost 4 bases and the J segment 4 bases; nucleotides outside the gene matches: 2. This CDR3 is built from 15 residues. The CDR3 here is CASSPGLAGADTQYF. In DNA form, the CDR3 reads TGCGCCAGCAGCCCGGGACTAGCGGGAGCAGATACGCAGTATTTT.